The 26 T cell receptor beta chains reported below all come from one sample, sequenced in a study of identical twins (dated by TCRdb to 2016 to 2017). Libraries came from 5' RACE. Sequencer: Illumina HiSeq 2000. The raw public reads went through TCRdb reprocessing: fastp at Q25, MiXCR clone calling, in-frame beta chains kept. CDR3 protein duplicates are merged, each entry listing the most common genes and DNA. This sample gives 450,000 or so distinct CDR3 sequences in total; around an eighth of them show up just once. The ten top clones hold about 1% of the sample. A further study also used this sample, focusing on yellow fever vaccine responses in identical twins.

Sequenced material: CD4+ T cells sorted from blood. These receptors came from a woman between 18 and 30 years old in good health.

In this sample, this clonotype turned up many times. The chain couples TRBV29-1 to TRBJ1-5; the D is unclear. The CDR3 covers 13 residues. The germline V gene encodes CDR1 SQVTM and CDR2 ANQGSEA. V was clipped by 4 bases and J by 1 base, with 8 bases between them. In nucleotides, the CDR3 is TGCAGCGTTGCCTATGGGAGCAATCAGCCCCAGCATTTT. This translates into CSVAYGSNQPQHF.

This clonotype has more than one count but fewer than ten. The V and J genes are TRBV20-1 and TRBJ2-1, with 10 bases fitting TRBD2. Losses at the gene ends were 1 base for V and 7 bases for J; bases not matched to a gene: 7. CDR3 length: 15 amino acids. CDR1 and CDR2 (germline): DFQATT, SNEGSKA (reference sequence). The CDR3 protein is CSARAGLAGVNEQFF. DNA for the CDR3: TGCAGTGCTAGAGCGGGGCTAGCGGGGGTTAATGAGCAGTTCTTC.

This clonotype has just a few counts. J is TRBJ2-5 and V is TRBV5-6; D is unclear. This CDR3 is built from 16 residues. The germline V gene encodes CDR1 SGHDT and CDR2 YYEEEE. Trimming pared 3 bases from V and 2 bases from J, leaving 17 bases between. Here the CDR3 reads CASSWAGRLGQETQYF. The CDR3 nucleotides read TGTGCCAGCAGCTGGGCAGGACGTCTGGGGCAAGAGACCCAGTACTTC.

This clonotype was seen more than once but under ten times. Germline is not matched at one junction end, which may reflect a read error. The V gene is TRBV7-2, the J gene TRBJ2-5; 9 bases match TRBD2. The CDR3 totals 17 residues. Germline values: CDR1 SGHTA, CDR2 FQGNSA. Here the CDR3 DNA reads TGTGCCAGCAGCTTAGGCGAGGCTAGCGGGATTCAAGGGACCCAGTACTTC. Translating gives CASSLGEASGIQGTQYF.

V and J are TRBV30 and TRBJ2-5; TRBD2 aligns across 9 bases. V shed 2 bases, J shed 3 bases, and the junction held 1 base outside the gene matches. Germline V CDR1 and CDR2: GTSNPN, SVGIG (reference sequence). The CDR3 has 13 residues. The CDR3 loop reads CAWSPSGEETQYF. CDR3 in DNA: TGTGCCTGGAGTCCTAGCGGGGAAGAGACCCAGTACTTC.

The sample holds many counts of this clonotype. The chain uses TRBV4-1 and TRBJ2-7; maybe TRBD2 (5 bases). V lost 1 base and J 4 bases, leaving 14 bases between the germline ends. CDR3 length equals 15 residues. Germline V gives CDR1 MGHRA, CDR2 YSYEKL. CDR3 region: CASSQVFGGPYEQYF. As DNA, the CDR3 is TGCGCCAGCAGCCAAGTCTTCGGAGGTCCGTACGAGCAGTACTTC.

V usage is TRBV18 and J usage is TRBJ2-7; the D gene could be TRBD1 or TRBD2 (7 bases each). This CDR3 spans 15 amino acids. V dropped 2 bases and J dropped 1 base, with 12 bases sitting between them. Germline CDR1 and CDR2: KGHSH and LQKENI. CDR3 sequence reads: CASSPIRGGSYEQYF. The CDR3 DNA sequence: TGTGCCAGCTCACCAATCAGGGGGGGATCCTACGAGCAGTACTTC.

The chain couples TRBV9 to TRBJ2-5, with no clear D. The CDR3 is 14 residues long. V was pared by 4 bases and J by 5 bases, with 15 bases between. Germline V gene lookup returns CDR1 SGDLS and CDR2 YYNGEE. Here the CDR3 reads CASSSTETRETQYF. CDR3 in DNA: TGTGCCAGCAGCTCCACCGAGACCAGGGAGACCCAGTACTTC.

V usage is TRBV6-5 and J usage is TRBJ2-1, with D unclear. V was pared by 0 bases and J by 8 bases, with 17 bases between. CDR3 length: 16 amino acids. The V gene's germline CDR1 is MNHEY and CDR2 SVGAGI. The CDR3 reads CASSYSIRLVFYEQFF. CDR3 nucleotide sequence: TGTGCCAGCAGTTACTCGATTCGGCTAGTTTTCTATGAGCAGTTCTTC.

V is TRBV12-5 and J is TRBJ2-1, with D tentatively TRBD2 (6 bases). Germline CDR1 is LGHNT and CDR2 is FRNRAP. With 6 bases removed from V and 7 bases from J, the gap between germline ends came to 13 bases. This CDR3 spans 13 amino acids. CDR3 nucleotide sequence: TGTGCTAGTGGGGATGAGGGGAGGAATGAGCAGTTCTTC. Its translation: CASGDEGRNEQFF.

This clonotype was found a few times. The chain links TRBV12-3 or TRBV12-4 to TRBJ2-7; the D gene is possibly TRBD2 (6 bases). This CDR3 comprises 14 residues. Trimming stripped 7 bases from V and 3 bases from J, with 16 bases between. CDR3 DNA sequence: TGTGCCAGCACCCAAAGTGGGGGGATCTACGAGCAGTACTTC. Protein sequence: CASTQSGGIYEQYF.

Only a few counts were recorded for this clonotype. V gene TRBV7-8 combines with J gene TRBJ2-7; 10 bases fit TRBD2. The V and J ends lost 4 bases and 5 bases, in that order; junction bases with no gene match: 5. This CDR3 is 14 amino acids long. The germline gives CDR1 SGHVS, CDR2 FQNEAQ. Here the CDR3 reads CASSSHSGRDEQYF. The CDR3 bases are TGTGCCAGCAGCTCACACAGCGGGAGGGACGAGCAGTACTTC.

This clonotype has only one observation. V gene TRBV11-2 combines with J gene TRBJ2-1; TRBD2 agrees at 11 bases. The V gene end was trimmed by 2 bases and the J gene end by 0 bases; junction bases not matched to a gene: 6. Germline V lookup: CDR1 SGHAT, CDR2 FQNNGV. This CDR3 region has 18 residues. CDR3 loop: CASSLRHSGGDSYNEQFF. In DNA form, the CDR3 reads TGTGCCAGCAGCTTAAGACATAGCGGGGGGGACTCCTACAATGAGCAGTTCTTC.

The chain is built from TRBV20-1 and TRBJ2-3, with 9 bases fitting TRBD1. V gave up 3 bases and J gave up 3 bases; unmatched junction bases: 7. Germline values: CDR1 DFQATT, CDR2 SNEGSKA (reference sequence). The CDR3 consists of 15 residues. CDR3 sequence reads: CSASAGQGWTDTQYF. In nucleotides, the CDR3 is TGCAGTGCTAGTGCGGGACAGGGATGGACAGATACGCAGTATTTT.

This clonotype has at least ten counts. The genes are TRBV6-1 and TRBJ1-6; possibly TRBD1 for D (6 bases). CDR1 is MNHNS and CDR2 is SASEGT in the germline V gene. This CDR3 comprises 14 residues. Trimming pared 6 bases from V and 10 bases from J, leaving 16 bases between. The CDR3 bases are TGTGCCAGCAGGGGCGGGGGCCTAGGGTCACCCCTCCACTTT. The encoded protein is CASRGGGLGSPLHF.

This clonotype turned up a few times. CDR3 bases: TGCAGCGTTGTCGCGGGGGGAGATACGCAGTATTTT. Its protein product is CSVVAGGDTQYF. The chain is built from TRBV29-1 and TRBJ2-3, with TRBD2 matching over 8 bases. V lost 4 bases to trimming and J lost 5 bases; unmatched junction nucleotides: 2. The CDR3 runs 12 residues. CDR1 SQVTM and CDR2 ANQGSEA come from the germline V gene.

The chain has TRBV20-1 and TRBJ2-7, with 7 bases aligning to TRBD1. The V and J ends lost 1 base and 4 bases, in that order; junction bases with no gene match: 7. Germline V gene lookup returns CDR1 DFQATT and CDR2 SNEGSKA (reference sequence). The CDR3 has 14 amino acids. CDR3 coding DNA: TGCAGTGCTAGAGGACAGGGAGTCATATACGAGCAGTACTTC. As protein: CSARGQGVIYEQYF.

Notes on this clonotype: This could be a read error, since a much larger clone is one nucleotide away. The rearrangement joins TRBV6-5 to TRBJ2-2; no clear D gene. This CDR3 is 13 amino acids long. Per germline, CDR1 MNHEY and CDR2 SVGAGI. Trimming cost V 2 bases and J 4 bases, with 5 bases left between them. CDR3 sequence reads: CASSYPVTGELFF. The CDR3 bases are TGTGCCAGCAGTTACCCGGTCACCGGGGAGCTGTTTTTT.

This clonotype was seen at least ten times. The chain joins TRBV24-1 to TRBJ1-5; 9 bases match TRBD1. Per the germline V gene, CDR1 is KGHDR and CDR2 is SFDVKD. The V and J ends lost 4 bases and 5 bases, in that order; junction bases with no gene match: 5. There are 15 residues in the CDR3. CDR3 loop: CATSDPTGGDQPQHF. The CDR3 coding sequence is TGTGCCACCAGTGACCCGACAGGGGGTGATCAGCCCCAGCATTTT.

The V and J genes are TRBV11-2 and TRBJ1-6, with D perhaps TRBD1 (5 bases). Per germline, CDR1 SGHAT and CDR2 FQNNGV. V was clipped by 0 bases and J by 7 bases, with 16 bases between them. CDR3 size: 17 residues. The CDR3 DNA follows: TGTGCCAGCAGCTTAGAAATGGCACGGGGCTGGAATTCACCCCTCCACTTT. Protein product: CASSLEMARGWNSPLHF.

This clonotype was counted a few times. The chain joins TRBV28 to TRBJ2-1; unclear D gene. CDR1 and CDR2 from the germline V gene are MDHEN and SYDVKM. V was cut by 5 bases and J by 15 bases, with 17 bases left in between. CDR3 length: 12 amino acids. CDR3 bases: TGTGCCAGCAGTCTCCTCGGCGGTAGGTCGTTCTTC. Translation gives CASSLLGGRSFF.

This clonotype has a handful of counts. An end of the junction does not agree with germline; a read error may underlie this. The chain uses TRBV5-1 and TRBJ2-3; the D is unclear. The CDR3 spans 13 residues. Germline V gene sequence: CDR1 SGHRS, CDR2 YFSETQ. The DNA for the CDR3 is TGCGCCAGCAGCTTGGATAGCAGAGATACGCAGTATTTT. Translation: CASSLDSRDTQYF.

The gene calls are TRBV12-3 or TRBV12-4 and TRBJ1-6; D ambiguous. The CDR3 is 15 residues long. Trimming left V 5 bases short and J 0 bases short, with 8 bases between. Written as DNA, the CDR3 is TGTGCCAGCAGTCGAATAAGCTCCTATAATTCACCCCTCCACTTT. Protein product: CASSRISSYNSPLHF.

The chain carries TRBV5-6 and TRBJ2-1, with TRBD1 identical over 9 bases. The V gene end was trimmed by 4 bases and the J gene end by 7 bases; junction bases not matched to a gene: 9. Germline CDR1 reads SGHDT; CDR2 reads YYEEEE. The CDR3 has 15 amino acids. The CDR3 region is CASSRGQGLRNEQFF. The CDR3 DNA follows: TGTGCCAGCAGCCGGGGACAGGGTCTACGGAATGAGCAGTTCTTC.

This clonotype has a count of ten or more. One end of the junction fails to match germline, which may point to a read error. The V gene is TRBV7-7, the J gene TRBJ2-2; no clear D gene. The CDR3 runs to 16 residues. Germline V gene data show CDR1 as SSHAT and CDR2 as FNYEAQ (reference sequence). CDR3 sequence (DNA): TGTGCTAGCAGCTTAGGATCTAGGGCGAACACCGGGGAGCTGTTTTTT. This encodes CASSLGSRANTGELFF.

This clonotype was counted between two and nine times. The V call is TRBV12-3 or TRBV12-4, the J call TRBJ1-5, with 9 bases that match TRBD1. This CDR3 spans 15 amino acids. With V trimmed by 4 bases and J by 7 bases, 8 bases remained unmatched. As DNA, the CDR3 is TGTGCCAGCAGTTCCAAGGACAGGGGAGGGCAGCCCCAGCATTTT. Encoded protein: CASSSKDRGGQPQHF.